These 16 T cell receptor beta chains were sequenced from one sample in a study of T cell responses to AZD1222 COVID-19 vaccine. The data were produced by immunoSEQ multiplex PCR, yet TCRdb's version contains in-frame clones alone and is incomplete. The profile shows about 140,000 clones, 85% to 95% of them singletons. Sequenced material: peripheral blood, taken on day 0 of MenACWY control vaccination. All receptors come from an adult in good health.

This clone has more than one count but fewer than ten. This chain connects TRBV3-1 (or the pseudogene TRBV3-2) to TRBJ2-2; D may correspond to TRBD1 or TRBD2 (5 bases each). The CDR3 covers 18 residues. Germline loops: CDR1 LGHDT, CDR2 YNNKEL (reference sequence). V lost 1 base, J lost 6 bases, and 21 bases lay in between. CDR3 bases: TGTGCCAGCAGCCAAGCGGGCAGGGCGTCCCCGGAGGCCGGGGAGCTGTTTTTT. It specifies CASSQAGRASPEAGELFF.

The chain couples TRBV3-1 (or the pseudogene TRBV3-2) to TRBJ2-7, with 7 bases that match TRBD2. The V gene's germline CDR1 is LGHDT and CDR2 YNNKEL (reference sequence). The ends lost 6 bases at V and 4 bases at J; junction bases unmatched: 9. CDR3 length equals 14 residues. The CDR3 is CASSVGSGKYEQYF. The CDR3 nucleotides are TGTGCCAGCAGTGTGGGCAGCGGGAAATACGAGCAGTACTTC.

The chain joins TRBV12-3 or TRBV12-4 to TRBJ1-1; D gene unclear. Trimming took off 7 bases at V and 1 base at J, with 7 bases between the two ends. The CDR3 extends over 12 amino acids. In DNA form, the CDR3 reads TGTGCCAGCACCTACGGGAACACTGAAGCTTTCTTT. Amino acids: CASTYGNTEAFF.

The J gene is TRBJ1-2, the V gene TRBV6-5; maybe TRBD1 (5 bases). V was clipped by 6 bases and J by 7 bases, with 15 bases between them. Germline CDR1 and CDR2: MNHEY and SVGAGI. The CDR3 has 13 amino acids. The CDR3 loop reads CASSRGGTIGYTF. The CDR3 DNA reads as TGTGCCAGCAGCCGGGGGGGAACGATTGGCTACACCTTC.

The V call is TRBV19, the J call TRBJ1-2; D is unresolved. The V and J ends lost 6 bases and 3 bases respectively, with 8 bases between them. Germline CDR1 and CDR2: LNHDA and SQIVND (reference sequence). The CDR3 is 12 residues long. For the CDR3, the DNA is TGTGCCAGTAGCCGACTGGACTATGGCTACACCTTC. Its translation is CASSRLDYGYTF.

CDR3 nucleotide sequence: TGTGCCACCGCACGATCGGGGGGTCTAGGCACTGAAGCTTTCTTT. It yields the protein CATARSGGLGTEAFF. The chain joins TRBV15 to TRBJ1-1; the D gene is possibly TRBD1 (5 bases). Trimming took 8 bases from V and 4 from J, leaving 20 bases between them. The CDR3 covers 15 residues. Germline CDR1 reads LNHNV; CDR2 reads YYDKDF (reference sequence).

The V gene is TRBV5-1, the J gene TRBJ2-5, with a possible D match to TRBD1 (5 bases). The CDR3 runs 13 residues. Germline V lookup: CDR1 SGHRS, CDR2 YFSETQ. V shed 4 bases and J shed 2 bases, with 9 bases lying between them. CDR3 in DNA: TGCGCCAGCAGCCATCGACAGCAAGAGACCCAGTACTTC. It specifies CASSHRQQETQYF.

This chain uses TRBV7-2 with TRBJ2-2; either TRBD1 or TRBD2 may supply D (6 bases each). This CDR3 region has 15 residues. V was shortened by 1 base and J by 4 bases, with 10 bases between the two germline ends. CDR1 is SGHTA and CDR2 is FQGNSA in the germline V gene. The CDR3: CASSLEQGGTGELFF. For the CDR3, the DNA is TGTGCCAGCAGCTTAGAACAGGGAGGCACCGGGGAGCTGTTTTTT.

This clone has only one observation. This chain uses TRBV20-1 with TRBJ1-1; D is perhaps TRBD1 (5 bases). CDR3 length equals 15 residues. In germline, CDR1 is DFQATT, CDR2 SNEGSKA (reference sequence). Trimming shortened V by 3 bases and J by 6 bases, and 20 bases separated the two germline ends. The DNA of the CDR3 is TGCAGTGCTAGTCCCACCTCCAGGGCTAGCCCTGAAGCTTTCTTT. This sequence encodes CSASPTSRASPEAFF.

The CDR3 DNA reads as TGTGCCAGCAGCATTGGGACAGGGGGTTACGAGCAGTACTTC. The encoded protein is CASSIGTGGYEQYF. The V and J genes are TRBV11-2 and TRBJ2-7; TRBD1 matches at 11 bases. In germline, CDR1 is SGHAT, CDR2 FQNNGV. J lost 4 bases, V lost 5 bases, and 4 bases had no gene match. The CDR3 contains 14 residues.

The count of this clone is one. The rearrangement links TRBV7-9 to TRBJ2-7; either TRBD1 or TRBD2 may fit D (6 bases each). V dropped 0 bases and J dropped 5 bases, with 14 bases sitting between them. The CDR3 consists of 15 residues. Germline assignment: CDR1 SEHNR and CDR2 FQNEAQ (reference sequence). The CDR3 spells CASSLAGGRAHEQYF. The CDR3 region has the DNA TGTGCCAGCAGCTTAGCGGGGGGCAGAGCCCACGAGCAGTACTTC. Together with reference TRBV7-9 and TRBJ2-7, the CDR3 gives the full variable domain: DTGVSQNPRHKITKRGQNVTFRCDPISEHNRLYWYRQTLGQGPEFLTYFQNEAQLEKSRLLSDRFSAERPKGSFSTLEIQRTEQGDSAMYLCASSLAGGRAHEQYFGPGTRLTVT.

The chain combines TRBV7-9 with TRBJ1-3; D gene uncertain. Germline CDR1 is SEHNR and CDR2 is FQNEAQ (reference sequence). The V end was cut by 5 bases, the J end by 4 bases, with 15 bases between. This CDR3 region has 15 residues. The CDR3 bases are TGTGCCAGCAGCCCCGACGGTACGTCGGGAAACACCATATATTTT. It translates to CASSPDGTSGNTIYF.

V gene TRBV12-5 combines with J gene TRBJ2-1, with 11 nucleotides matching TRBD2. Per germline, CDR1 LGHNT and CDR2 FRNRAP. V lost 0 bases to trimming and J lost 5 bases; unmatched junction nucleotides: 9. The CDR3 length is 18 residues. CDR3 in amino acids: CASGLVLASGGKNNEQFF. The CDR3 coding sequence is TGTGCTAGTGGTTTGGTACTGGCTAGCGGGGGGAAGAACAATGAGCAGTTCTTC. Based on the CDR3 plus reference TRBV12-5 and TRBJ2-1, the full variable domain is DARVTQTPRHKVTEMGQEVTMRCQPILGHNTVFWYRQTMMQGLELLAYFRNRAPLDDSGMPKDRFSAEMPDATLATLKIQPSEPRDSAVYFCASGLVLASGGKNNEQFFGPGTRLTVL.

This chain joins TRBV19 and TRBJ1-4; the D is unclear. Trimming removed 9 bases at V and 5 bases at J, with 10 bases between. The CDR3 consists of 12 residues. Per the germline V gene, CDR1 is LNHDA and CDR2 is SQIVND (reference sequence). The CDR3 nucleotides are TGTGCCAGCCGGAAGCTGAATGAAAAACTGTTTTTT. Translation gives CASRKLNEKLFF.

V usage is TRBV10-2 and J usage is TRBJ1-5, with TRBD1 matching over 7 bases. This CDR3 spans 14 amino acids. The germline V gene encodes CDR1 WSHSY and CDR2 SAAADI. With V trimmed by 4 bases and J by 3 bases, 3 bases remained unmatched. DNA for the CDR3: TGCGCCAGCAGTGCGACAGGGCACAATCAGCCCCAGCATTTT. Its protein product is CASSATGHNQPQHF.

The rearrangement links TRBV2 to TRBJ1-2; D is unresolved. This CDR3 region has 12 residues. Germline CDR1 SNHLY, CDR2 FYNNEI. The ends were cut back, 0 bases at V and 8 bases at J, with 7 bases in the middle. CDR3 in DNA: TGTGCCAGCAGTGAAGCGGACCTCGGCTACACCTTC. Protein: CASSEADLGYTF. The entire variable domain, with the rest obtained from reference TRBV2 and TRBJ1-2, is as follows: EPEVTQTPSHQVTQMGQEVILRCVPISNHLYFYWYRQILGQKVEFLVSFYNNEISEKSEIFDDQFSVERPDGSNFTLKIRSTKLEDSAMYFCASSEADLGYTFGSGTRLTVV.